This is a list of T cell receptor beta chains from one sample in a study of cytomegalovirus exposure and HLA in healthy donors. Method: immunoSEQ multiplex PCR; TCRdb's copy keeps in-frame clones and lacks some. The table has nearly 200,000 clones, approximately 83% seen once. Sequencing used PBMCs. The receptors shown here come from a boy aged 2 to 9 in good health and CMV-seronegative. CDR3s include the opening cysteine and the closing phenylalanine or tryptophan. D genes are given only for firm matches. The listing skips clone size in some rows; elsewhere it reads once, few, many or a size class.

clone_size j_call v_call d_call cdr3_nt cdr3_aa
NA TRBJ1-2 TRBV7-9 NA TGTGCCAGCAGCTTCTGGACGGACCCGGCGGGTGGCTACACCTTC CASSFWTDPAGGYTF
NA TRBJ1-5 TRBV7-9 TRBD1 TGTGCCAGCAGCTTAGGGGGACAGGGTAATCAGCCCCAGCATTTT CASSLGGQGNQPQHF
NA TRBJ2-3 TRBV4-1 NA TGCGCCAGCAGCCAAGGTAGCGCCCGGGAGATCACAGATACGCAGTATTTT CASSQGSAREITDTQYF
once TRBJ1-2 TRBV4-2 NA TGTGCCAGCAGCCAAGCTAGCCGCTATGGCTACACCTTC CASSQASRYGYTF
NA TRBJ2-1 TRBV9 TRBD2 TGTGCCAGCAGCGTAGACCCAGCGGGGTTTTACAATGAGCAGTTCTTC CASSVDPAGFYNEQFF
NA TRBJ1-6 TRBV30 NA TGTGCCTGGAGTGTAGCGCTTGGGCCCCTCCACTTT CAWSVALGPLHF
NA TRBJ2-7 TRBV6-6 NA TGTGCCAGCAGTTACGGAGCGGTAGTCTACGAGCAGTACTTC CASSYGAVVYEQYF
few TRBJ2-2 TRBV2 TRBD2 TGTGCCAGCAGTCCACGGGGGGGTGGGGCCGGGGAGCTGTTTTTT CASSPRGGGAGELFF
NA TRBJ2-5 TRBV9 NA TGTGCCAGCAGCGCAGGGGACCTACAAGAGACCCAGTACTTC CASSAGDLQETQYF
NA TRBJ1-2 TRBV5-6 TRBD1 TGTGCCAGCAGCTGGGGGACAGGGGATATCTATGGCTACACCTTC CASSWGTGDIYGYTF
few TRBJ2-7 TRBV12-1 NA TGTGCCAGCAGCTTTAGGCCGCTAGTGCAGTACTTC CASSFRPLVQYF
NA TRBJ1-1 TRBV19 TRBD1 TGTGCCAGTAGTATGGACAGGGGCATGAACACTGAAGCTTTCTTT CASSMDRGMNTEAFF
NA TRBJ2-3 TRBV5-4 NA TGCGCCAGCAGCCAAGGACAGCAAGGAGATACGCAGTATTTT CASSQGQQGDTQYF
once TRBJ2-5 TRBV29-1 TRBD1 TGCAGCGCCCGACACAGGGGTCTGGGGGAGCAGTACTTC CSARHRGLGEQYF
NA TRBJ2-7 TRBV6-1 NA TGTGCCAGCAGTGAACCGGGCTACGAGCAGTACTTC CASSEPGYEQYF
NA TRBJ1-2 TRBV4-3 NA TGCGCCAGCAGCCAAGTTTTACAGGGAGCGGCTTATGGCTACACCTTC CASSQVLQGAAYGYTF
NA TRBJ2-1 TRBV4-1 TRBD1 TGCGCCAGCAGAATTGCACAGGGGGCTTACAATGAGCAGTTCTTC CASRIAQGAYNEQFF
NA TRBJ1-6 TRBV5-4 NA TGTGCCAGCAGCTTGGAATCAGGACAGTATAATTCACCCCTCCACTTT CASSLESGQYNSPLHF
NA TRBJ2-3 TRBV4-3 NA TGCGCCAGCAGCCCAGGGGATCTTAGCGCAGATACGCAGTATTTT CASSPGDLSADTQYF
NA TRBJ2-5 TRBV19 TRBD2 TGTGCCAGTAGTATCTGGGCGGGGGGGGGAGAGACCCAGTACTTC CASSIWAGGGETQYF
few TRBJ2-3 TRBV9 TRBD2 TGTGCCAGCAGCCCTCGACTAGCGGGGGGGCCTGGGGTAGATACGCAGTATTTT CASSPRLAGGPGVDTQYF
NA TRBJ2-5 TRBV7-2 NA TGTGCCAGCAGCTTATGGGGCTTACAAGAGACCCAGTACTTC CASSLWGLQETQYF
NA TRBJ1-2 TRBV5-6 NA TGTGCCAGCAGCAACGCACAGGGTTTGTATGGCTACACCTTC CASSNAQGLYGYTF
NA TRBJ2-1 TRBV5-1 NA TGCGCCAGCAGCTTGGCGGGTTCTGGTCTCTACAATGAGCAGTTCTTC CASSLAGSGLYNEQFF
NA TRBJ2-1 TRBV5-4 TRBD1 TGTGCCAGCAGCTTGGGAGGGGGCCACTCCTACAATGAGCAGTTCTTC CASSLGGGHSYNEQFF
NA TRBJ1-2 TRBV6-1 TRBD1 TGTGCCAGCAGTGAAGGGTTGGGACAGGAGGACTATGGCTACACCTTC CASSEGLGQEDYGYTF
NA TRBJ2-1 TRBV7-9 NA TGTGCCAGCAGCTCCCTAGCAATCGGGGGCAATGAGCAGTTCTTC CASSSLAIGGNEQFF
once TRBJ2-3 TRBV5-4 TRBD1 TGTGCCAGCAGCTTCCGGGACAGGGGGCGAGATACGCAGTATTTT CASSFRDRGRDTQYF
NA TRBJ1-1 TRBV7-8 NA TGTGCCAGCAGCCCTACCGGTACAGAAACGGTGAACACTGAAGCTTTCTTT CASSPTGTETVNTEAFF